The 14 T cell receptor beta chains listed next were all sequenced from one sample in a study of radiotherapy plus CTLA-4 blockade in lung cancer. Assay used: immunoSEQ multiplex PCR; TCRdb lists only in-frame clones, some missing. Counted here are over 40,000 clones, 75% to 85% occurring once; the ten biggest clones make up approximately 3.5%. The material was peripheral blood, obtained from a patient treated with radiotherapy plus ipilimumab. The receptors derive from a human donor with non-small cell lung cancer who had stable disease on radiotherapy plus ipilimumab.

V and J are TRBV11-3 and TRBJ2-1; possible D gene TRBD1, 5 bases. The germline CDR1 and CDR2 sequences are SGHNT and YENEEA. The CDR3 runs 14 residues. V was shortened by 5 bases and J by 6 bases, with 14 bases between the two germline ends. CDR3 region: CASSAYSRGNEQFF. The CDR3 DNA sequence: TGTGCCAGCAGCGCATACTCTAGGGGCAATGAGCAGTTCTTC.

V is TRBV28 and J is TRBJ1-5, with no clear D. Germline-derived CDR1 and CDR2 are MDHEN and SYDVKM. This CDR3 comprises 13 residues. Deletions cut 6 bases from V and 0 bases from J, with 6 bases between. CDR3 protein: CASSPDSNQPQHF. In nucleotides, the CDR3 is TGTGCCAGCAGCCCAGATAGCAATCAGCCCCAGCATTTT.

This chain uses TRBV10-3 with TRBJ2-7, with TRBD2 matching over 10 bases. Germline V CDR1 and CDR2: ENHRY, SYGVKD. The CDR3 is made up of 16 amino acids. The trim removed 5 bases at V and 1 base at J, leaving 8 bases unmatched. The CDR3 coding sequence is TGTGCCATCAGTCCACTTAGCGGGAGGACATCCTACGAGCAGTACTTC. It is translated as CAISPLSGRTSYEQYF.

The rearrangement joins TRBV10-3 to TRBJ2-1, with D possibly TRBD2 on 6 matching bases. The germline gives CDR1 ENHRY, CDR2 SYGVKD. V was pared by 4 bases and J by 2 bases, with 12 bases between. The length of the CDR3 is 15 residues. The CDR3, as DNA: TGTGCCATCAGTGCGATCGGGAGCACCTACAATGAGCAGTTCTTC. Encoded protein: CAISAIGSTYNEQFF.

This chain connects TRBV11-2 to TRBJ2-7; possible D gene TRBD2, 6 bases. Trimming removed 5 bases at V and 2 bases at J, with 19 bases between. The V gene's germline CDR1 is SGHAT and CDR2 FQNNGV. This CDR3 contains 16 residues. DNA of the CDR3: TGTGCCAGCAGCCCCGAGCGGGCGCGCTCTCCCTACGAGCAGTACTTC. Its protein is CASSPERARSPYEQYF. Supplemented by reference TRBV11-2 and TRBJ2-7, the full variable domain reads EAGVAQSPRYKIIEKRQSVAFWCNPISGHATLYWYQQILGQGPKLLIQFQNNGVVDDSQLPKDRFSAERLKGVDSTLKIQPAKLEDSAVYLCASSPERARSPYEQYFGPGTRLTVT.

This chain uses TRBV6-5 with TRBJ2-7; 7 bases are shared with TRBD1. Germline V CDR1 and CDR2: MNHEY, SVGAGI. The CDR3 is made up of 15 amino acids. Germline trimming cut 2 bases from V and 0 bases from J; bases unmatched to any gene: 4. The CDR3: CASSYGAGGSYEQYF. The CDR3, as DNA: TGTGCCAGCAGTTACGGCGCAGGGGGCTCCTACGAGCAGTACTTC.

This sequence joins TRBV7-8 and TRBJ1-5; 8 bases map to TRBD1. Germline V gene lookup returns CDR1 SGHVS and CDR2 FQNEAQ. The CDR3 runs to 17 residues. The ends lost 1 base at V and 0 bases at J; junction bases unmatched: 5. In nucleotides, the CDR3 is TGTGCCAGCAGCTTAGTCCCGGACAGGGATAGCAATCAGCCCCAGCATTTT. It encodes CASSLVPDRDSNQPQHF.

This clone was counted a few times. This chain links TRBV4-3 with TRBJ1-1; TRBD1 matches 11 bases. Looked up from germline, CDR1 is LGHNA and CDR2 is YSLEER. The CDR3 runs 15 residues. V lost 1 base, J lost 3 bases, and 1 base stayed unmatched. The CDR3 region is CASSQGDRGYTEAFF. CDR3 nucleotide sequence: TGCGCCAGCAGCCAAGGGGACAGGGGGTACACTGAAGCTTTCTTT.

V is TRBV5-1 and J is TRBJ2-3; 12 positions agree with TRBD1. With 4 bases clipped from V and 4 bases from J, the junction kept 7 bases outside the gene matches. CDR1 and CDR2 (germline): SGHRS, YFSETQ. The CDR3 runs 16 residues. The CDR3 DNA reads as TGCGCCAGCAGCATTTCCGGGACAGGGGGCCCAGATACGCAGTATTTT. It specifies CASSISGTGGPDTQYF.

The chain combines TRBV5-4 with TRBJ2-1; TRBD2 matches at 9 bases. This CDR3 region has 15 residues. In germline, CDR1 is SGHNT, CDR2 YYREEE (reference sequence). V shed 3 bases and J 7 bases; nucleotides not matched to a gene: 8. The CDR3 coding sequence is TGTGCCAGCAGCTCCGGGGGACTAGCTAGGAATGAGCAGTTCTTC. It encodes CASSSGGLARNEQFF.

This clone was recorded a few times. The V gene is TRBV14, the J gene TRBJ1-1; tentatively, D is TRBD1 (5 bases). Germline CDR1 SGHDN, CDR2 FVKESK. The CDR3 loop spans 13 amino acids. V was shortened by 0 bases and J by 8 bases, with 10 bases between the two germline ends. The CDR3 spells CASSQEGVREAFF. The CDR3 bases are TGTGCCAGCAGCCAAGAAGGGGTCAGAGAAGCTTTCTTT.

The CDR3 here is CASSRWTGVYEQYF. CDR3 DNA sequence: TGCGCCAGCAGCCGTTGGACAGGCGTCTACGAGCAGTACTTC. The chain is built from TRBV23-1 and TRBJ2-7, with 7 bases that match TRBD1. TRBV23-1 is an ORF, with its function uncertain. This CDR3 is 14 amino acids long. V shed 6 bases, J shed 3 bases, and the junction held 8 bases outside the gene matches.

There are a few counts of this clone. This chain's CDR3 is CASHLQGGYGYTF. The DNA for the CDR3 is TGTGCCAGCCACCTCCAGGGAGGCTATGGCTACACCTTC. J is TRBJ1-2 and V is TRBV5-5; D is possibly TRBD1 (5 bases). The CDR3 spans 13 residues. CDR1 and CDR2 (germline): SGHKS, YYEKEE (reference sequence). V lost 7 bases and J lost 4, with 14 bases in between.

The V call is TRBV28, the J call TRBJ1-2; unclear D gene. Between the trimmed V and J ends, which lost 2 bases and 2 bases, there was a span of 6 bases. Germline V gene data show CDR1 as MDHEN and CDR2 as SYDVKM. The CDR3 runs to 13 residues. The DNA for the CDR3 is TGTGCCAGCAGTTTAATCAGGAACTATGGCTACACCTTC. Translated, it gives CASSLIRNYGYTF.